This entry concerns a single TCR beta chain. This clone was found once. Its binding antigen is unknown. Qualities for individual bases were not recorded, and no much larger clone is one base off. The trial excluded patients who had a history of autoimmune disease or were on systemic immunosuppression. In every dose cohort, peripheral blood was drawn for TCR sequencing at baseline, cycle 4 day 1, and cycle 7 day 1. Samples came from an open-label, multicenter, first-in-human phase I dose-escalation trial of ivuxolimab. The trial enrolled adults with locally advanced or metastatic head and neck squamous cell, hepatocellular, melanoma or renal cell carcinoma. Before TCR sequencing, CD4+ T cells and CD8+ T cells from peripheral blood were sorted into separate populations. This specimen belongs to a study of OX40 agonist ivuxolimab in advanced cancers. Context from the whole study: The costimulatory receptor OX40 (CD134) was targeted by ivuxolimab, a fully human IgG2 agonistic monoclonal antibody. Of the approximately 50 dose-escalation patients, hepatocellular carcinoma was present in approximately 20, melanoma in approximately 15, renal cell carcinoma in 9 and head and neck cancer in 9. Patients were allowed to have had prior anti-PD-1, anti-PD-L1 or anti-CTLA-4 therapy, and 40% of the dose-escalation patients had previously received checkpoint inhibitors. Three dose-escalation patients achieved partial responses, one with hepatocellular carcinoma and two with cutaneous melanoma. The point of sequencing TCRbeta in the periphery was to test whether ivuxolimab changed TCR sequence diversity and drove clonal T-cell expansion. In the dose-escalation cohort, around four fifths of patients were male, and the mean age was approximately 60 years with a range of about 20 to 80. The paper reports the monotherapy dose-escalation portion (N = 52 patients) of the phase I ivuxolimab trial. Intravenous ivuxolimab was administered to patients every 2 weeks at six dose levels: 0.01, 0.1, 0.3, 1.5, 3 and 10 mg/kg.

Genomic DNA was isolated from the sorted cells so that the TCRbeta CDR3 region could be sequenced. The immunoSEQ Assay was used to sequence the TCRbeta CDR3 regions. Imported from immuneACCESS, the table was reduced by TCRdb to in-frame sequences with V and J called. These copies leave out some clones; in studies compared against another copy, an unresolved V gene accounts for under half, and the cause of the remainder is not known. Recorded for this sample are about 62,000 clones; 85% of them occurred a single time. The ten largest clones add up to more than 3% of the sample. Paper-wide results and their limitations: After ivuxolimab, CD8+ T cells had more expanded clones than CD4+ T cells on average. At doses of 0.1 to 3.0 mg/kg, clonal expansion of both CD4+ and CD8+ blood T cells was observed from baseline to week 6. Low levels of normalized T-cell clonal expansion were also seen in some nonresponding patients. The antigen specificity of the clonally expanded peripheral T cells was not determined. Partial responders in the 0.1-3.0 mg/kg groups had among the lowest normalized peripheral clonal expansion, especially among CD8+ T cells.

The trim is 0 bases for V and 5 bases for J, with a gap of 13 bases between the germline ends. CDR3 length: 14 amino acids, cysteine to phenylalanine. The DNA shown is the 42-base CDR3, in frame from base 1. In the germline V gene (reference sequence), CDR1 corresponds to GTSNPN and CDR2 to SVGIG. This material consisted of CD4+ or CD8+ T cells sorted from blood, taken in a trial of the OX40 agonist ivuxolimab. The sequence links TRBV30 to TRBJ2-5; the D gene is perhaps TRBD2, from 5 matching bases. This clonotype originated in an adult with an advanced solid tumor such as melanoma, head and neck, liver or kidney cancer. The nucleotide sequence is TGTGCCTGGAGTGTACTAAGGCGGGTCGAGACCCAGTACTTC. Its protein is CAWSVLRRVETQYF.